This T cell receptor (beta chain) came from a study of cytomegalovirus exposure and HLA in healthy donors (dated 2017 in TCRdb). Describing the broader study: In an earlier analysis of 450 to 750 of the donors, 276 Gb of sequence data and approximately 120 million unique TCR beta sequences from approximately 180 million T cells were reported. To predict cytomegalovirus infection status, the study combined high-throughput TCR immunosequencing, statistical association of individual TCRs with disease status, and machine learning. A later genetic analysis used genome-wide SNP genotypes for about 65% of the 666 donors, treating that subset as a discovery cohort. The study was designed to test whether signatures of past pathogen exposure could be identified by cataloging public T cell receptors. Alongside the repertoire data, information on donor age, sex, ethnicity and CMV serostatus was compiled. A later analysis re-examined previously published TCR beta repertoires from 500 to 700 donors and added high-resolution HLA genotyping to investigate patterns of TCR occurrence. Across under 500 genotyped donors of the cohort, an average of about 240,000 unique TCR beta nucleotide sequences per donor were sequenced, and roughly 20% of those sequences were non-productive. An earlier analysis of a few hundred of the donors applied high-throughput TCR beta sequencing to assess whether each TCR beta V gene segment acted as functional or pseudogenic. Both class I and class II loci were covered by HLA typing, at four-digit resolution. About 280 gigabases of sequencing data and roughly 81 million unique TCR sequences made up an early release that covered nearly 650 HLA-typed donors. Using immunosequencing, the study profiled T cell repertoires from 666 subjects and related those repertoires to cytomegalovirus serostatus. Of the approximately 400 genotyped donors, around 81% fell in the genetic ancestry cluster associated with self-reported Caucasian donors. Along with the 666-subject first cohort, a separate validation cohort of over a hundred different subjects was used. Every discovery cohort repertoire had been produced on one sequencing platform. Four or five DR-DQ haplotypes were handled as single units for association and clustering because linkage in the cohort was strong. Rather than drawing on any new phenotypic data, the later analysis identified candidate immune exposures from TCR beta sequences and the way those sequences occurred across donors. The number of typed donors differed by locus: 629-630 for A, B, C, DRB1 and DQB1; 522 for DQA1; approximately 600 for DPA1; and around 470 for DPB1. Overall results and qualifications from the work: Linkage disequilibrium might explain the correlated functional status among segregating V segments, but an unknown experimental factor could not be ruled out. Assigning TCR associations to individual alleles was difficult when HLA alleles, especially DR and DQ, strongly co-occurred. A later genetic analysis associated a missense DCLRE1C variant with V-gene and J-gene trimming of TCR beta chains, and an independent cohort replicated the association. Compared with the 666-donor mean, donors in an Asian-associated ancestry cluster had fewer N-insertions in productive TCRs, according to a later genetic analysis. The cohort was sequenced for TCR beta chains only, and without alpha or paired-chain data the features that could be detected were limited. CMV serostatus was the only immune exposure information available for the cohort. In a later analysis, most CMV-associated TCR beta chains were found to appear HLA-restricted, with HLA associations seemingly driven largely by CMV exposure. While some public TCRs were present in many individuals, most TCR sequences turned up only very rarely across donors. The authors suggested that the approach could potentially be extended to other disease states and immunological phenotypes. In an earlier analysis of about 540 of the donors, most TCR beta V segments were observed in productive rearrangements about 90% or about 30% of the time, broadly matching IMGT annotations. At a false discovery rate of 0.05, a later analysis linked under 20,000 TCR beta sequences to specific HLA alleles. In a later analysis, TCR association rates were found to vary across HLA loci, with the most associated TCRs seen for DRB1 alleles and the fewest for HLA-C alleles. Compared with equally common non-associated chains, HLA-associated TCR beta chains in a later analysis were more clonally expanded and had lower generation probabilities. Roughly uniform sequencing depth across donors was assumed in presence/absence analyses, although this assumption may not hold. A few of the identified cytomegalovirus-associated TCR beta chains were confirmed in vitro to be specific for cytomegalovirus antigens. In a later analysis, several top co-occurrence clusters were reported to appear linked to parvovirus B19, influenza, CMV and Epstein-Barr virus. Because HLA typing was missing for some donors at each locus, association tests included only the typed subset. Over 15 rarely observed V segments, including chromosome 9 orphons, were excluded from the earlier analysis of several hundred of the donors because counts were too low. In both the original and validation cohorts, the classifier was reported to diagnose cytomegalovirus status with high specificity and sensitivity. A further reported finding was that TCR beta sequences accurately predicted the HLA-A and HLA-B alleles for most subjects in the first cohort. The sequencing pipeline was judged likely to have produced a cluster of highly shared sequence variants as a technical artifact. A total of about 180 TCR beta chains were listed by the study as associated with cytomegalovirus.

This clone has only a few counts. Its antigen remains undetermined. No much larger clone exists at a distance of one base, and base qualities are not known. The cohort was made up of 500 to 850 healthy bone marrow donors. At the time of sampling, every cohort member was nominally healthy, though immune exposures that went unrecorded were likely present. The donor tested CMV seronegative and was one of the 352 seronegative cohort members. A peripheral blood sample was provided by each donor, and peripheral blood mononuclear cells were used for TCR beta sequencing. Genomic DNA was extracted from the blood cell samples with the Qiagen DNeasy Blood Extraction Kit. The library came from the immunoSEQ multiplex PCR assay. For the multiplex PCR, a mixture combining 60 forward primers for TCR Vbeta segments and 13 reverse primers for TCR Jbeta segments was used. Amplification of the CDR3 region of rearranged TCR beta genes was performed with a multiplex PCR assay on genomic DNA. On the Illumina HiSeq System, the amplified TCR beta libraries were sequenced as 87-base-pair reads. In the original analysis: Across the 640 or so repertoires, a later analysis counted tens of millions of unique TCR beta chains, around 11 million of which were shared by at least two donors. Raw reads were error-corrected and collapsed into unique sequences with a nearest-neighbor algorithm that merged closely related sequences to remove PCR and sequencing errors. To assign V, D and J gene segments, CDR3 sequences were aligned to IMGT reference sequences. Each retained sequence needed at least a six-nucleotide match to both a V gene segment and a J gene segment. A rearrangement was called productive if the CDR3 had no stop codons and remained in frame with V and J, and every other rearrangement was called non-productive. CDR3 was defined according to IMGT convention as the region running from the second conserved V-encoded cysteine to the conserved J-encoded phenylalanine. In an earlier analysis of around 540 of the donors, sequences lacking an unambiguous match to a single V gene segment were excluded. In an earlier analysis of 587 of the donors, a V segment was called functional when productive rearrangements were above 56.7%, and segregating when the standard deviation between donors exceeded 5%. To diagnose cytomegalovirus status from the catalog of TCR beta chain sequences, a statistical classification framework was built. In a later analysis, V and J genes were assigned by comparing TCR nucleotide sequences against IMGT/GENE-DB human TR gene sequences. In a later analysis, CDR3 sequences and most-parsimonious VDJ recombination scenarios were assigned using the TCRdist pipeline. In a later analysis, each TCR beta chain was defined by its CDR3 amino acid sequence together with its V-gene family, and reads without a unique V-gene family were excluded. A later analysis removed roughly 590 highly shared, low-generation-probability nucleotide sequences to deal with suspected cross-contamination and a sequencing artifact. In a later analysis, a clonal expansion index for each public chain was calculated from normalized within-repertoire ranks of inferred template counts. A later analysis computed generation probabilities with a VDJ recombination model fitted to out-of-frame rearrangements, and checked the results against IGoR. In a later analysis, TCR-TCR, TCR-HLA and TCR-CMV co-occurrence was scored with hypergeometric tests, and a repertoire-size bias correction was applied to TCR pairs. To estimate false discovery rates, a later analysis permuted the HLA or CMV assignments 20 times. In a later analysis, co-occurring TCRs were grouped using DBSCAN, with TCRdist sequence similarity added in when clustering inside HLA-allele-positive subsets. Co-occurrence clustering excluded repertoires with fewer than 30,000 or more than 120,000 public chains, plus five with anomalous nucleotide sharing. The immuneACCESS repertoire file appears here via TCRdb, limited to in-frame rearrangements. These files lack a portion of the clones; in checked studies, under half of the deficit traces to unresolved V genes, and the cause of the others is not known. Clone size and the V and J calls come from that table; the DNA yielded D and trimming. The sample table contains 90,000 to 150,000 clones; only one count was recorded for 15% to 17% of them. 1.9% of the sample comes from the top ten.

The sequence came from a woman aged 18-29 years in good health and CMV-seronegative. Material: PBMCs.

CDR3 protein: CASSASGGRTEAFF. The DNA sequence is given as TGTGCCAGCAGCGCGTCAGGGGGAAGAACTGAAGCTTTCTTT. The chain is encoded by TRBV9 joined to TRBJ1-1, with 7 bases matching TRBD1. From the germline V gene, CDR1 is SGDLS and CDR2 is YYNGEE. Relative to germline, V is missing 3 bases and J is missing 5 bases, with 7 bases of the junction outside any gene match. The CDR3, from cysteine to phenylalanine, totals 14 residues. Only the CDR3 DNA is retained, 42 bases long and in frame from the first base.